This T cell receptor beta chain comes out of a study of OX40 agonist ivuxolimab in advanced cancers. Clones were sequenced by immunoSEQ multiplex PCR, and TCRdb holds only the in-frame ones, with some missing. The sample consists of fewer than 70,000 clones, over 80% of them appearing once. CDR3 length: 16 residues. CDR1 and CDR2 (germline): SEHNR, FQNEAQ (reference sequence). The trim removed 2 bases at V and 7 bases at J, leaving 7 bases unmatched. Here the sequenced sample was CD4+ or CD8+ T cells sorted from blood, taken in a trial of the OX40 agonist ivuxolimab. The chain joins TRBV7-9 to TRBJ2-3; 12 bases are a match to TRBD2. The sequence came from an adult with an advanced solid tumor such as melanoma, head and neck, liver or kidney cancer. In DNA, the CDR3 is TGTGCCAGCAGCTTATCCGGGACTAGCGGGTGGAATACGCAGTATTTT. It yields the protein CASSLSGTSGWNTQYF.